The present entry profiles one T cell receptor beta chain with its context. Its specific antigen is unknown. No much larger clone exists at a distance of one base, and base qualities are not known. Per the publication, the time point label means: baseline before first vaccination. Samples from vaccinated people were obtained from the UK trials COV001 and COV002, which included a single-blind randomized controlled phase 2/3 trial of AZD1222 (ChAdOx1 nCoV-19) in healthy adults. Trial participant PBMC samples were collected at day 0 and day 28 after the second dose for TCRbeta chain sequencing. The CDR3 regions of human TCRbeta chains were analyzed by immunosequencing. The original pipeline was this. Repertoire TCRs were checked for matches against a reference library of SARS-CoV-2-specific TCRs that had been generated using the MIRA antigen-specificity platform. Breadth was defined as the fraction of unique TCRs that were SARS-CoV-2-associated, and depth was defined as the fraction of total T cells that were SARS-CoV-2-associated. Using the MIRA data, each spike-specific TCR was mapped to the spike region that the TCR reacts to and placed in a CD4 or CD8 class. Log10-transformed breadth and depth values were compared by one-way ANOVA with Sidak's multiple comparisons tests. TCRdb retrieved this table from immuneACCESS and kept in-frame rearrangements only. Not all clones are present; in checked studies, unresolved V genes account for under half, and no reason is known for the remainder. The D gene and trimming were derived from the DNA, and the V and J assignments and clone size from that table. Here the sample has about 140,000 clones; approximately 92% occur a single time. Clones ranked in the top ten supply 1.7% of the sample.

From the cysteine through the phenylalanine, the CDR3 covers 16 amino acids. Only the CDR3 region is kept as DNA, spanning 48 bases read in frame from base 1. Reading the germline V gene (reference sequence) gives CDR1 LGHDT and CDR2 YNNKEL. The junction carries 20 bases between V and J, which are trimmed by 1 base and 8 bases respectively. This specimen belongs to a study of T cell responses to AZD1222 COVID-19 vaccine (dated by TCRdb to about 2021). At the level of the whole study: Because spike-specific TCR depth and breadth did not differ between the two schedules, AZD1222 recipients who got a second dose at roughly 4 weeks were pooled with those who got a second dose at roughly 12 weeks. A total of 233 trial participants underwent TCR sequencing, of whom about 200 received two doses of AZD1222 and about 26 received two doses of the MenACWY control vaccine. Trial participants were enrolled by age into 18-55, 56-69 and 70-plus year subgroups, with about 150, 27 and 61 TCR-sequenced participants respectively.

Points the paper makes about the study in general: After two AZD1222 doses, both the breadth and the depth of spike-specific TCRs were significantly higher than at day 0 and than in MenACWY recipients. Nearly half of unique spike-specific TCRs reportedly recognized epitopes outside regions mutated in the B.1.351 and B.1.1.7 variants. The whole spike protein was spanned by vaccine-associated CD4 TCRs, and dominant responses were seen in regions 160-218 and 743-854. The 56-69-year group was small, and its depth increase did not reach significance, likely because of low power. Only five to seven AZD1222 recipients were SARS-CoV-2 seropositive at baseline, limiting conclusions about previously exposed vaccinees. Because no day 14 peak-response samples were available, repertoires were characterized only after the peak T cell response. Most participants were white British and females outnumbered males, and the authors suggested that clonal diversity may have been underestimated.

This receptor was identified in an adult in good health. Recombination linked TRBV3-1 (or the pseudogene TRBV3-2) to TRBJ1-2; no confident D gene assignment can be made. The sample in question was peripheral blood, obtained on day 0 of AZD1222 vaccination. The CDR3 has the sequence CASSQVLTRRGRGYTF. The DNA sequence follows: TGTGCCAGCAGCCAAGTTTTGACTCGCCGCGGGCGAGGCTACACCTTC.